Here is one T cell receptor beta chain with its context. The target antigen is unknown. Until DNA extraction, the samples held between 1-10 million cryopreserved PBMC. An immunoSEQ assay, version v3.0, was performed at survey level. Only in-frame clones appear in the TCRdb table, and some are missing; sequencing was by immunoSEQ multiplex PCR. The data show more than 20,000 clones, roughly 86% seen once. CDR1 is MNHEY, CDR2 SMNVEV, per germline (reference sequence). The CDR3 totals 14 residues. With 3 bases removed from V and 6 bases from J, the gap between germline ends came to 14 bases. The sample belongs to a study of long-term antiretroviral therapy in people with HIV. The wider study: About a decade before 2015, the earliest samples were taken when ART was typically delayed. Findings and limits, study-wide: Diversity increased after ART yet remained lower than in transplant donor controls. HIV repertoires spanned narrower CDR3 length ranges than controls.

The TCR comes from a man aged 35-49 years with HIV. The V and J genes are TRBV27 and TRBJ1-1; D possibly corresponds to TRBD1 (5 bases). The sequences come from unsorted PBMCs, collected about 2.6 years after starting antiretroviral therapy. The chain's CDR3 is CASSFLGTTAEAFF. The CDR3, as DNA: TGTGCCAGCAGTTTTTTAGGGACGACCGCTGAAGCTTTCTTT.